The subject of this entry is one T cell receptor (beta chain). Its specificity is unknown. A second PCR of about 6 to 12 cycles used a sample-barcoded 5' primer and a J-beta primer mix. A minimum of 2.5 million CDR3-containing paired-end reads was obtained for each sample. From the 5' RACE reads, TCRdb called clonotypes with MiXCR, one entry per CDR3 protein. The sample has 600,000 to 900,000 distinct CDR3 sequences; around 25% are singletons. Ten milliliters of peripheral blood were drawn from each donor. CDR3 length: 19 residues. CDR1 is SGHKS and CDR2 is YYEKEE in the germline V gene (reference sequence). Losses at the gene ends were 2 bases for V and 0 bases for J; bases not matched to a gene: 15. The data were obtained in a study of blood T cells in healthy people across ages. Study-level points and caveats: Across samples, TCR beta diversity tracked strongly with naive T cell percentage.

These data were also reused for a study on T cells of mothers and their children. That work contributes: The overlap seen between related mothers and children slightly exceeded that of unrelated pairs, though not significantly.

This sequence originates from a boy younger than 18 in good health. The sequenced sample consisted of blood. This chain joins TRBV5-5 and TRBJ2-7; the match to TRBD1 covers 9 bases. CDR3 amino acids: CASSFVGVPGQGLSYEQYF. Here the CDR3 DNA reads TGTGCCAGCAGCTTTGTGGGGGTACCGGGACAGGGCCTCTCCTACGAGCAGTACTTC. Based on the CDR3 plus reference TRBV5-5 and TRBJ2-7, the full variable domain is DAGVTQSPTHLIKTRGQQVTLRCSPISGHKSVSWYQQVLGQGPQFIFQYYEKEERGRGNFPDRFSARQFPNYSSELNVNALLLGDSALYLCASSFVGVPGQGLSYEQYFGPGTRLTVT.